This is a list of T cell receptor beta chains from one sample in a study of cytomegalovirus exposure and HLA in healthy donors. The repertoire was sequenced with immunoSEQ multiplex PCR; TCRdb's copy has only in-frame clones and lacks some. Of about 160,000 clones listed, about 80% were seen once; the top ten hold 9% to 10%. Material: PBMCs. These receptors were collected from a man younger than 35 in good health and CMV-seropositive. CDR3s include the opening cysteine and the closing phenylalanine or tryptophan. The D gene is left open where the match is weak. Rows may omit the clone size; those that give it use once, few, many or a size class.

j_call v_call clone_size d_call cdr3_aa cdr3_nt
TRBJ1-4 TRBV7-2 - - CASRLQGGEKLFF TGTGCCAGCAGATTACAGGGTGGTGAAAAACTGTTTTTT
TRBJ2-7 TRBV5-1 - - CASSFSGYEQYF TGCGCCAGCAGCTTTAGCGGCTACGAGCAGTACTTC
TRBJ2-1 TRBV5-4 few - CASSLRGSSYNEQFF TGTGCCAGCAGCTTGCGGGGGAGCTCCTACAATGAGCAGTTCTTC
TRBJ2-7 TRBV6-6 - - CASSYSKRGGEQYF TGTGCCAGCAGTTACTCGAAAAGGGGGGGCGAGCAGTACTTC
TRBJ2-2 TRBV6-5 - TRBD1 CASSYVGQGTGELFF TGTGCCAGCAGTTACGTAGGACAGGGTACCGGGGAGCTGTTTTTT
TRBJ2-3 TRBV10-1 - - CASSEGAGSTDTQYF TGCGCCAGCAGTGAGGGGGCAGGGAGCACAGATACGCAGTATTTT
TRBJ2-7 TRBV6-1 few TRBD1 CASGWDRVSEQYF TGTGCCAGCGGGTGGGACAGGGTTTCCGAGCAGTACTTC
TRBJ1-1 TRBV6-5 - - CASSETGHLNTEAFF TGTGCCAGCAGCGAAACAGGACACTTGAACACTGAAGCTTTCTTT
TRBJ2-3 TRBV7-9 - - CASSPTSRSTDTQYF TGTGCCAGCAGCCCTACTAGCAGGAGCACAGATACGCAGTATTTT
TRBJ1-4 TRBV6-6 - - CASSTIPLGDNEKLFF TGTGCCAGCAGCACCATCCCCTTAGGGGATAATGAAAAACTGTTTTTT
TRBJ1-4 TRBV9 few - CASSVEAGENEKLFF TGTGCCAGCAGCGTAGAGGCAGGTGAAAATGAAAAACTGTTTTTT
TRBJ1-1 TRBV5-1 - - CASSSDSPVLNTEAFF TGCGCCAGCAGCTCGGACAGTCCCGTACTGAACACTGAAGCTTTCTTT
TRBJ2-1 TRBV7-8 - TRBD2 CASSLVGPLAGDNEQFF TGTGCCAGCAGCTTAGTGGGGCCCCTAGCGGGAGACAATGAGCAGTTCTTC
TRBJ2-2 TRBV11-1 - - CASSLGGAVSVTGELFF TGTGCCAGCAGCTTGGGGGGGGCGGTGTCAGTCACCGGGGAGCTGTTTTTT
TRBJ2-7 TRBV27 - - CASSIQGSYEQYF TGTGCCAGCTCGATACAGGGCTCCTACGAGCAGTACTTC
TRBJ1-5 TRBV13 - TRBD1 CASSLGGDRESAQHF TGTGCCAGCAGCTTAGGAGGGGACAGGGAGTCGGCCCAGCATTTT
TRBJ2-1 TRBV6-6 - - CASSYGGAHYNEQFF TGTGCCAGCAGCTATGGGGGGGCCCACTACAATGAGCAGTTCTTC
TRBJ2-1 TRBV5-1 - TRBD2 CASSVGTSGRHEQFF TGCGCCAGCAGCGTGGGGACTAGCGGGAGACATGAGCAGTTCTTC
TRBJ1-2 TRBV7-9 - - CASSLSEFYGYTF TGTGCCAGCAGCTTATCGGAGTTCTATGGCTACACCTTC
TRBJ2-7 TRBV7-2 - TRBD1 CASSLARTGSYEQYF TGTGCCAGCAGCTTAGCCCGGACAGGCTCCTACGAGCAGTACTTC
TRBJ1-2 TRBV2 - - CASSDPATANYGYTF TGTGCCAGCAGTGACCCCGCAACAGCTAACTATGGCTACACCTTC
TRBJ1-5 TRBV5-8 - TRBD1 CASSRTGGNQPQHF TGTGCCAGCAGCCGGACAGGGGGTAATCAGCCCCAGCATTTT
TRBJ2-4 TRBV7-2 - TRBD2 CASSLGAGGAKNIQYF TGTGCCAGCAGCTTAGGCGCGGGAGGGGCCAAAAACATTCAGTACTTC
TRBJ2-2 TRBV27 - - CASSWPGTWNTGELFF TGTGCCAGCAGCTGGCCCGGGACATGGAACACCGGGGAGCTGTTTTTT
TRBJ2-1 TRBV6-1 - TRBD1 CASSELGGGGTGVFF TGTGCCAGCAGTGAATTAGGTGGGGGCGGGACAGGGGTTTTCTTC
TRBJ1-2 TRBV4-1 - - CASSQEGGANYGYTF TGCGCCAGCAGCCAAGAAGGAGGGGCTAACTATGGCTACACCTTC
TRBJ2-1 TRBV19 - - CASSMVLWSSYNEQFF TGTGCCAGTAGTATGGTCTTATGGAGCTCCTACAATGAGCAGTTCTTC
TRBJ2-3 TRBV15 - - CATSGKTSSSTDTQYF TGTGCCACCAGCGGAAAGACTTCCTCTAGCACAGATACGCAGTATTTT
TRBJ2-1 TRBV6-4 - TRBD2 CASRPGLAGGGEQFF TGTGCCAGCAGACCCGGACTAGCGGGAGGAGGAGAGCAGTTCTTC
TRBJ2-3 TRBV13 once - CASCQRHTDTQYF TGTGCCAGCTGTCAGCGGCACACAGATACGCAGTATTTT
TRBJ2-2 TRBV7-8 - TRBD1 CASSFYDRDTGELFF TGTGCCAGCAGCTTTTATGACAGGGACACCGGGGAGCTGTTTTTT
TRBJ2-1 TRBV7-9 - - CASSLFLDNEQFF TGTGCCAGCAGCTTATTTCTAGACAATGAGCAGTTCTTC
TRBJ1-1 TRBV7-2 - - CASSLAPNLESTEAFF TGTGCCAGCAGCTTAGCTCCAAACTTAGAGTCCACTGAAGCTTTCTTT
TRBJ1-5 TRBV5-1 - - CASSLMGAQPQHF TGCGCCAGCAGCTTGATGGGGGCACAGCCCCAGCATTTT
TRBJ2-2 TRBV13 - TRBD1 CASSSEGQGRTGELFF TGTGCCAGCAGCTCTGAGGGACAGGGACGGACCGGGGAGCTGTTTTTT
TRBJ1-3 TRBV6-6 once - CASTGRGNTIYF TGTGCCAGTACAGGGCGAGGAAACACCATATATTTT
TRBJ2-2 TRBV28 - - CASSLPLTGNRELFF TGTGCCAGCAGTTTGCCCCTAACAGGGAACCGGGAGCTGTTTTTT
TRBJ1-2 TRBV5-6 - TRBD1 CASSWGQGPSNYGYTF TGTGCCAGCAGCTGGGGACAGGGGCCATCTAACTATGGCTACACCTTC
TRBJ1-5 TRBV28 few - CASSSRPRQWGNQPQHF TGTGCCAGCAGTTCCAGGCCCCGACAGTGGGGCAATCAGCCCCAGCATTTT
TRBJ2-1 TRBV4-2 - - CASSQGGSYNEQFF TGTGCCAGCAGCCAAGGCGGCTCCTACAATGAGCAGTTCTTC
TRBJ2-7 TRBV6-5 - - CASRDSLSYEQYF TGTGCCAGCAGGGACAGTCTCTCCTACGAGCAGTACTTC
TRBJ2-6 TRBV11-2 - - CASSLDGIRGSGANVLTF TGTGCCAGCAGCTTAGACGGTATTCGGGGGTCGGGGGCCAACGTCCTGACTTTC
TRBJ1-1 TRBV14 - - CASSQGAGGATEAFF TGTGCCAGCAGCCAAGGGGCCGGGGGGGCCACTGAAGCTTTCTTT
TRBJ1-1 TRBV27 - - CASTPGSGEAFF TGTGCCAGCACCCCTGGCAGTGGTGAAGCTTTCTTT
TRBJ2-2 TRBV11-2 - - CASSLDYYWELFF TGTGCCAGCAGCTTAGATTATTACTGGGAGCTGTTTTTT
TRBJ1-5 TRBV5-6 - - CASSLSRVLNQPQHF TGTGCCAGCAGCTTATCGAGGGTTCTTAATCAGCCCCAGCATTTT
TRBJ2-3 TRBV7-9 - - CASSLVSRGSDTQYF TGTGCCAGCAGCTTAGTGAGTCGGGGATCCGATACGCAGTATTTT
TRBJ2-1 TRBV7-2 - - CASSPAGGWTYNEQFF TGTGCCAGCAGCCCAGCCGGAGGGTGGACCTACAATGAGCAGTTCTTC
TRBJ1-1 TRBV29-1 - - CSVNLVLNTEAFF TGCAGCGTCAATCTAGTCTTGAACACTGAAGCTTTCTTT
TRBJ1-2 TRBV5-6 - - CASSLGVLIGYTF TGTGCCAGCAGCTTGGGCGTACTAATAGGCTACACCTTC
TRBJ1-5 TRBV28 - - CASISPGLSYQPQHF TGTGCCAGCATTTCCCCAGGCCTTTCGTATCAGCCCCAGCATTTT
TRBJ1-5 TRBV18 - - CASSSHINQPQHF TGTGCCAGCTCCTCCCACATCAATCAGCCCCAGCATTTT
TRBJ1-1 TRBV19 few - CASSIAGITEAFF TGTGCCAGTAGTATAGCAGGGATCACTGAAGCTTTCTTT
TRBJ2-1 TRBV7-9 - TRBD1 CASSPTGGWGNEQFF TGTGCCAGCAGCCCTACAGGGGGCTGGGGCAATGAGCAGTTCTTC
TRBJ1-1 TRBV5-1 - - CASSLAGRAREAFF TGCGCCAGCAGCTTGGCCGGGAGGGCGAGAGAAGCTTTCTTT